This T cell receptor (beta chain) appears in the sequencing data of a study of shared clonotypes between healthy human individuals. Study overall: Donors were a couple of women and a few men aged 18 to 49.

Clones were sequenced by immunoSEQ multiplex PCR, and TCRdb holds only the in-frame ones, with some missing. Among 1.5 million to 2.5 million clones listed, just under 95% were seen once. The V gene's germline CDR1 is MNHEY and CDR2 SMNVEV (reference sequence). The CDR3 is 16 residues long. The J segment lost 8 bases and the V segment lost 4 bases, leaving 12 bases of the junction unmatched. Study-level findings and limits: Naive subsets, compared against memory subsets, generally had larger estimated richness values. A reduction in generation probabilities was seen for non-shared clonotypes relative to those shared by all four donors.

Naive CD8 cells, CD45RO-negative and positively selected for CCR7, excluded terminally differentiated effector memory CD45RA+ cells. As concerns this clone: Its antigen remains unknown.

Sequencing input: naive CD8+ T cells sorted from blood. This sequence originates from a man younger than 30 in good health. The chain has TRBV27 and TRBJ2-1, with 9 bases fitting TRBD2. DNA for the CDR3: TGTGCCAGCAGTTCTTTTAGCGGGAGTGGGTGGGATGAGCAGTTCTTC. As protein: CASSSFSGSGWDEQFF.